This T cell receptor (beta chain) was sequenced for a study of beta chain features in type 1 diabetes. The CDR3 is 16 residues long. Germline-derived CDR1 and CDR2 are GTSNPN and SVGIG (reference sequence). V was trimmed by 3 bases and J by 0 bases, leaving 17 bases between them. Reverse transcription of all isolated RNA meant that expressed TCRB transcripts were sequenced. Profiling relied on immunoSEQ multiplex PCR, and the TCRdb table lists in-frame clones only, not all of them. The data contain fewer than 250,000 clones, 9% to 10% of them singletons. This TCR derives from a woman between 18 and 29 years old in good health. The chain combines TRBV30 with TRBJ1-2, with D possibly matching TRBD1 (5 bases). Sequenced sample: naive CD4+ T cells from blood. The chain's CDR3 is CAWSSWRDEANYGYTF. For the CDR3, the DNA is TGTGCCTGGAGCTCGTGGAGGGACGAAGCTAACTATGGCTACACCTTC.